This record looks at one TCR beta chain sequence and its context. Its recognized antigen is unknown. No much larger clonotype is one base removed from it; base qualities were not supplied. The sample belongs to a study of blood T cell repertoires in COVID-19 (dated by TCRdb to 2018 to 2021). Regarding the complete study: Samples from collaborators originated in the United States, Italy and Spain and spanned both the acute and convalescent phases of COVID-19. Nearly every sample came with metadata listing a de-identified subject ID, COVID-19 status, age in years and sex. Where available, HLA class I and class II types were obtained from metadata supplied by the sample provider rather than from assay-based typing. The repertoires were released in a freely available public database intended as a resource for research on the immune response to SARS-CoV-2. The dataset comprised deeply sampled blood TCRbeta repertoires from subjects exposed to, actively infected with, or recovered from COVID-19. The samples were drawn from the first 160 participants of the ongoing ImmuneRACE study and from some 1,300 subjects provided by 6 global collaborators. The prospective study material was composed of cDNA or gDNA derived from T cells, B-cell-depleted T cells, or PBMCs.

The CDR3 runs 17 amino acids, cysteine and phenylalanine included. The kept DNA is CDR3 alone, 51 bases in frame from the first base. Ends trimmed: V by 3 bases, J by 5 bases; bases unmatched to a gene: 7. In the germline V gene, CDR1 corresponds to ENHRY and CDR2 to SYGVKD. Participants in the prospective study were aged about 18 to 95 years, lived in about two dozen United States geographic areas, and enrolled through a virtual design. In the prospective study, participants were assigned to cohorts based on the clinical history participants reported in a screening survey and a study questionnaire. Recovered participants in ImmuneRACE Cohort 3 were defined by two consecutive negative NP/OP PCR tests, clearance by a healthcare professional, or resolution of symptoms. In the prospective study, mobile phlebotomists collected whole blood, serum and a nasopharyngeal or oropharyngeal swab from each participant. Additional blood draws and questionnaires over an approximately two-month period could optionally be provided by prospective study participants. Blood samples from the prospective study were shipped frozen or at room temperature prior to DNA extraction.

TCRbeta CDR3 regions were amplified from genomic DNA using the immunoSEQ Assay, a bias-controlled multiplex PCR. Concerning the study's data processing: Within the assay, amplification of reference gene primers was used to estimate how many nucleated cells each sample contained. Sequence reads were collapsed and filtered to measure the absolute abundance of every unique TCRbeta CDR3 rearrangement. Productive Simpson clonality was computed per sample as the square root of Simpson's diversity index over productive rearrangements. TCRdb stores this immuneACCESS table with in-frame sequences only. Part of the clones is absent; in the studies checked, under half of the shortfall reflects unresolved V genes, and no reason is known for the rest. The V and J calls and the clone size are those of that table, but D and trimming were determined from the DNA. The sample records some 350,000 clones, roughly 90% of which are singletons. 2.5% to 3.5% of the sample is held by the ten biggest clonotypes.

Summary of the overall study and its limitations: The amount of clinical and demographic metadata varied by source and participant and was provided uncurated.

The clonotype comes from a woman aged 25 to 39 who had recovered from COVID-19. The chain employs TRBV10-3 and TRBJ2-1, and TRBD2 aligns with 13 junction nucleotides. The sequencing sample was made of PBMCs or T cells enriched from blood (not recorded which). The CDR3 sequence is CAISDSLTSGGNNEQFF. The base sequence is TGTGCCATCAGTGATTCTTTGACTAGCGGGGGGAACAATGAGCAGTTCTTC.